This T cell receptor (beta chain) was sequenced during a study of CXCR3-negative and CXCR3-positive naive CD8 T cells. Study-wide results and caveats: No difference in surface CD5 was seen between naive subsets, and TCR strength was inferred from TRB CDR3 properties. CXCR3-positive naive cells had TRB CDR3s that were more hydrophobic than CXCR3-negative naive cells had. Diversity proved comparably high across both naive subsets and much lower in memory CD8+ cells.

Naive CD8+ T cells showed CD45RO-CCR7+CD27+CD95-. Worth noting for this clonotype: The antigen is unknown.

The study made its TRB cDNA libraries by 5' RACE, adding UMI labels. TCRdb re-called the 5' RACE reads; every CDR3 protein appears as one record, without DNA. The sample data list roughly 90,000 distinct CDR3 sequences. Material for sequencing was naive CXCR3- CD8+ T cells from blood. Sample subset: CD45RO-CCR7+CD27+CD95- naive CD8+ T cells lacking CXCR3 (TNR3-). This clonotype was sampled from a human donor in good health. Some clones in this sample may be carry-over from other donors' samples.

CDR3 in amino acids: CASRQNRDLMYNEQFF. The gene calls are TRBV5-4 and TRBJ2-1; the TCRdb call, TRBD1, lacks DNA for checking. The CDR3 has 16 residues. Germline loops: CDR1 SGHNT, CDR2 YYREEE (reference sequence).